The T cell receptor beta chain under discussion was sequenced for a study of blood T cell repertoires in COVID-19. Original analysis: The authors estimated nucleated cell counts from reference gene primer amplification. Repertoires were generated with immunoSEQ multiplex PCR, while TCRdb's copy carries only in-frame clones and drops some. The DNA was the basis for D and trimming; V, J and clone size are from that table. The sample holds about 140,000 clones, 87% seen once. J gave up 4 bases and V 5 bases, and 4 bases lay outside the gene matches. This CDR3 comprises 13 residues. The sample comprised peripheral blood. The receptor was isolated from a human donor in a cohort sampled during active COVID-19. The V call is TRBV12-3 or TRBV12-4, the J call TRBJ1-2, with 7 bases lining up with TRBD1. The CDR3 nucleotides are TGTGCCAGCAGTGACAGGGTTAGCTATGGCTACACCTTC. Translated: CASSDRVSYGYTF.